A single sample is the source of the 13 T cell receptor beta chains below, sequenced in a study of T cell changes during pregnancy in multiple sclerosis. The method was immunoSEQ multiplex PCR; TCRdb's version includes in-frame clones alone and lacks a portion of them. Of about 38,000 clones listed, 88% are singletons. The source was CD8+ T cells from peripheral blood mononuclear cells, collected in the third trimester of pregnancy. The source is a female donor with multiple sclerosis, enrolled in a pregnancy study.

The rearrangement links TRBV6-6 to TRBJ2-7; 7 bases are shared with TRBD2. Germline trimming cut 4 bases from V and 3 bases from J; bases unmatched to any gene: 6. CDR1 MNHNY and CDR2 SVGAGI come from the germline V gene (reference sequence). The CDR3 contains 14 residues. The CDR3, as DNA: TGTGCCAGCAGTTCCCTGAGGGAGGGCTACGAGCAGTACTTC. Translating it yields CASSSLREGYEQYF.

This clone was detected a few times. The rearrangement uses TRBV4-1 and TRBJ2-7; 8 bases map to TRBD1. Losses at the gene ends were 0 bases for V and 1 base for J; bases not matched to a gene: 5. The CDR3 spans 16 residues. The germline V gene encodes CDR1 MGHRA and CDR2 YSYEKL. DNA of the CDR3: TGCGCCAGCAGCCAAGAAGTAGGACAGGGTTCCTACGAGCAGTACTTC. Protein sequence: CASSQEVGQGSYEQYF.

The chain links TRBV10-1 to TRBJ2-3, with 8 bases that match TRBD1. The CDR3 is 14 amino acids. Losses at the gene ends were 2 bases for V and 6 bases for J; bases not matched to a gene: 4. CDR1 and CDR2 from the germline V gene are WNHNN and SYGVQD (reference sequence). For the CDR3, the DNA is TGCGCCAGCAGTGAGCTCCCAGGGGGCGATACGCAGTATTTT. Protein: CASSELPGGDTQYF.

The rearrangement uses TRBV7-9 and TRBJ1-2; D uncertain. The CDR3 length is 14 residues. V was trimmed by 2 bases and J by 2 bases, leaving 9 bases between them. The germline gives CDR1 SEHNR, CDR2 FQNEAQ (reference sequence). The chain's CDR3 is CASSLSEGNYGYTF. CDR3 sequence (DNA): TGTGCCAGCAGCTTAAGCGAGGGCAACTATGGCTACACCTTC.

The chain combines TRBV12-5 with TRBJ2-7; maybe TRBD1 (5 bases). Germline CDR1 LGHNT, CDR2 FRNRAP. This CDR3 spans 13 amino acids. Trimming left V 7 bases short and J 1 base short, with 11 bases between. CDR3 coding DNA: TGTGCTAGTGCAGTGGACATTTCCTACGAGCAGTACTTC. It is translated as CASAVDISYEQYF.

In nucleotides, the CDR3 is TGTGCCAGCAGCGTAGGGGACAGCATATATGGCTACACCTTC. It yields the protein CASSVGDSIYGYTF. The chain uses TRBV9 and TRBJ1-2; 7 nucleotides line up with TRBD1. Per the germline V gene, CDR1 is SGDLS and CDR2 is YYNGEE. The CDR3 covers 14 residues. J gave up 5 bases and V 0 bases, and 4 bases lay outside the gene matches.

This clone has only one observation. The chain carries TRBV29-1 and TRBJ1-1; TRBD1 might be the D (5 bases). There are 12 residues in the CDR3. V was cut by 3 bases and J by 3 bases, with 8 bases left in between. CDR1 SQVTM and CDR2 ANQGSEA come from the germline V gene. The CDR3 DNA sequence: TGCAGCGTTGAGCCGGGGGACACTGAAGCTTTCTTT. Amino acids: CSVEPGDTEAFF.

The chain employs TRBV10-3 and TRBJ2-3; perhaps TRBD1 as D (7 bases). Germline V gene lookup returns CDR1 ENHRY and CDR2 SYGVKD. V shed 0 bases and J shed 0 bases, with 16 bases lying between them. The CDR3 sequence is 18 residues long. As DNA, the CDR3 is TGTGCCATCAGTGAGTCGAGCCTCAGGGGGACTAGCACAGATACGCAGTATTTT. Protein product: CAISESSLRGTSTDTQYF.

The chain carries TRBV21-1 and TRBJ1-2; the D call in the table, TRBD1, was not verified against the DNA. TRBV21-1 is annotated as a pseudogene. The CDR3 runs to 12 residues. In nucleotides, the CDR3 is TGTGCCAGCAGCAATCAGGGGTATGGCTACACCTTC. Its translation: CASSNQGYGYTF.

The rearrangement links TRBV6-5 to TRBJ2-7; 11 nucleotides agree with TRBD1. The ends lost 6 bases at V and 3 bases at J; junction bases unmatched: 4. The CDR3 runs to 14 residues. Germline CDR1 is MNHEY and CDR2 is SVGAGI. The CDR3: CASSVGTGGYEQYF. The CDR3 nucleotides are TGTGCCAGCAGCGTGGGGACAGGGGGCTACGAGCAGTACTTC.

This clone was seen just once. The V gene is TRBV9, the J gene TRBJ1-2; 7 bases are shared with TRBD1. This CDR3 has 16 residues. Germline V lookup: CDR1 SGDLS, CDR2 YYNGEE. V shed 4 bases and J 5 bases; nucleotides not matched to a gene: 14. CDR3 DNA: TGTGCCAGCAGCATCGACCGACAGGGAGAGTTTTATGGCTACACCTTC. Translated, it gives CASSIDRQGEFYGYTF.

CDR3 nucleotide sequence: TGTGCCAGTAGTATGACAGGGGGCAACATTCAGTACTTC. Encoded protein: CASSMTGGNIQYF. The V gene is TRBV19, the J gene TRBJ2-4; TRBD1 aligns across 10 bases. This CDR3 region has 13 residues. The V gene's germline CDR1 is LNHDA and CDR2 SQIVND (reference sequence). Trimming took 3 bases from V and 7 from J; bases not matched to a gene: 0.

The V call is TRBV4-2, the J call TRBJ2-1, with 10 bases that match TRBD2. The CDR3 has 17 amino acids. Germline CDR1 is LGHNA and CDR2 is YNFKEQ. V lost 1 base and J lost 3; bases outside the gene matches: 6. As DNA, the CDR3 is TGTGCCAGCAGCCAAGCGTGGGCTAGCGGGGGCTACAATGAGCAGTTCTTC. This sequence encodes CASSQAWASGGYNEQFF.